This is a list of T cell receptor beta chains from one sample in a study of T cells of healthy individuals. In TCRdb, the 5' RACE reads were re-called with MiXCR into one record per CDR3 protein. The sample carries about 60,000 distinct CDR3 sequences, 15% to 20% recorded once. The receptors stem from a human donor in good health. Both conserved end residues are part of each CDR3. D genes are given only for firm matches. Size is omitted from some rows. Given values are once, few, many or a class for expanded clones.

size: NA; J: TRBJ2-7; length: 12; V: TRBV20-1; D: NA; CDR3: CSARAPGYEQYF; DNA: TGCAGTGCTAGAGCTCCCGGATACGAGCAGTACTTC
size: few; J: TRBJ1-5; length: 14; V: TRBV27; D: NA; CDR3: CASSWDTKSGPQHF; DNA: TGTGCCAGCAGTTGGGACACAAAATCAGGGCCCCAGCATTTT
size: NA; J: TRBJ1-3; length: 14; V: TRBV6-2/TRBV6-3; D: NA; CDR3: CASRGRSSGNTIYF; DNA: TGTGCCAGTAGGGGACGAAGCTCTGGAAACACCATATATTTT
size: few; J: TRBJ1-3; length: 16; V: TRBV25-1; D: NA; CDR3: CASSPRRTVSGNTIYF; DNA: TGTGCCAGCAGTCCCCGCCGGACAGTCTCTGGAAACACCATATATTTT
size: few; J: TRBJ1-5; length: 17; V: TRBV20-1; D: TRBD1; CDR3: CSAFAGQGRYSNQPQHF; DNA: TGCAGTGCGTTCGCGGGACAGGGAAGATATAGCAATCAGCCCCAGCATTTT
size: many; J: TRBJ2-7; length: 12; V: TRBV28; D: NA; CDR3: CALGAGTYEQYF; DNA: TGTGCCTTGGGGGCCGGAACCTACGAGCAGTACTTC
size: many; J: TRBJ2-3; length: 13; V: TRBV6-4; D: NA; CDR3: CASSGQGTDTQYF; DNA: TGTGCCAGCAGTGGACAGGGCACAGATACGCAGTATTTT
size: NA; J: TRBJ2-5; length: 17; V: TRBV7-2; D: NA; CDR3: CASSLNPVQGRRETQYF; DNA: TGTGCCAGCAGCTTAAACCCCGTACAGGGTCGGAGGGAGACCCAGTACTTC
size: few; J: TRBJ2-1; length: 16; V: TRBV5-1; D: TRBD2; CDR3: CASSPLSAGGPDEQFF; DNA: TGCGCCAGCAGCCCACTCTCAGCGGGAGGGCCGGATGAGCAGTTCTTC
size: NA; J: TRBJ2-6; length: 17; V: TRBV4-2; D: TRBD1; CDR3: CASSRGTGGSGANVLTF; DNA: TGCGCCAGCAGCCGTGGGACAGGGGGTTCAGGGGCCAACGTCCTGACTTTC
size: NA; J: TRBJ2-7; length: 15; V: TRBV12-3/TRBV12-4; D: NA; CDR3: CASSLGGASSYEQYF; DNA: TGTGCCAGCAGTTTAGGTGGGGCTAGCTCCTACGAGCAGTACTTC
size: many; J: TRBJ2-3; length: 12; V: TRBV7-3; D: TRBD2; CDR3: CASSLPSGSLYF; DNA: TGTGCCAGCAGCTTACCCAGCGGGAGTCTCTATTTT
size: few; J: TRBJ2-7; length: 12; V: TRBV5-1; D: NA; CDR3: CASSITEDEQYF; DNA: TGCGCCAGCAGCATAACAGAAGACGAGCAGTACTTC
size: many; J: TRBJ2-1; length: 16; V: TRBV4-2; D: TRBD2; CDR3: CASSQGSGSSYNEQFF; DNA: TGTGCCAGCAGCCAAGGCAGCGGGAGCTCCTACAATGAGCAGTTCTTC
size: NA; J: TRBJ1-1; length: 13; V: TRBV11-1; D: NA; CDR3: CVSSLGRNTEAFF; DNA: TGTGTCAGCAGCTTAGGCAGGAACACTGAAGCTTTCTTT
size: many; J: TRBJ2-6; length: 17; V: TRBV2; D: TRBD2; CDR3: CARRVGLGLSGANVLTF; DNA: TGTGCCAGGAGGGTGGGACTAGGACTGTCGGGGGCCAACGTCCTGACTTTC
size: NA; J: TRBJ1-1; length: 13; V: TRBV4-3; D: NA; CDR3: CASSQDQWAEAFF; DNA: TGCGCCAGCAGCCAGGACCAATGGGCTGAAGCTTTCTTT
size: NA; J: TRBJ2-3; length: 16; V: TRBV25-1; D: NA; CDR3: CASSQDHRGSTDTQYF; DNA: TGTGCCAGCAGCCAAGATCACCGGGGCAGCACAGATACGCAGTATTTT
size: few; J: TRBJ2-1; length: 15; V: TRBV20-1; D: NA; CDR3: CSATPPGTPSYEQFF; DNA: TGCAGTGCTACACCCCCCGGGACTCCTTCCTATGAGCAGTTCTTC
size: few; J: TRBJ2-5; length: 14; V: TRBV18; D: TRBD2; CDR3: CASSPLAGEETQYF; DNA: TGTGCCAGCTCACCCCTAGCGGGGGAGGAGACCCAGTACTTC
size: many; J: TRBJ1-5; length: 15; V: TRBV12-3/TRBV12-4; D: TRBD1; CDR3: CASSRGTGSSQPQHF; DNA: TGTGCCAGCAGCCGCGGGACAGGATCGTCTCAGCCCCAGCATTTT
size: NA; J: TRBJ1-4; length: 14; V: TRBV4-2; D: TRBD1; CDR3: CASSQDRVDEKLFF; DNA: TGTGCCAGCAGCCAGGACAGGGTTGATGAAAAACTGTTTTTT
size: few; J: TRBJ2-1; length: 15; V: TRBV4-2; D: TRBD2; CDR3: CASSQGAGGSNEQFF; DNA: TGTGCCAGCAGCCAAGGAGCGGGAGGGTCCAATGAGCAGTTCTTC
size: NA; J: TRBJ2-7; length: 11; V: TRBV25-1; D: NA; CDR3: CASSESYEQYF; DNA: TGTGCCAGCAGTGAATCCTACGAGCAGTACTTC
size: few; J: TRBJ2-6; length: 15; V: TRBV5-1; D: NA; CDR3: CASSSSAAGANVLTF; DNA: TGCGCCAGCAGCTCTTCAGCGGCTGGGGCCAACGTCCTGACTTTC
size: many; J: TRBJ2-7; length: 14; V: TRBV12-3/TRBV12-4; D: TRBD1; CDR3: CASSPGQGRNEQYF; DNA: TGTGCCAGCAGTCCGGGACAGGGGAGGAACGAGCAGTACTTC
size: few; J: TRBJ2-6; length: 18; V: TRBV9; D: TRBD2; CDR3: CASSPQRGGPSGANVLTF; DNA: TGTGCCAGCAGCCCTCAGCGGGGGGGCCCCTCTGGGGCCAACGTCCTGACTTTC
size: few; J: TRBJ2-7; length: 16; V: TRBV6-2/TRBV6-3; D: NA; CDR3: CASTKRISLSSYEQYF; DNA: TGTGCCAGCACCAAGAGGATCTCCTTAAGCTCCTACGAGCAGTACTTC
size: NA; J: TRBJ2-4; length: 14; V: TRBV15; D: TRBD1; CDR3: CATSNPDRGNIQYF; DNA: TGTGCCACCAGCAACCCGGACAGGGGAAACATTCAGTACTTC
size: few; J: TRBJ2-6; length: 19; V: TRBV28; D: NA; CDR3: CASSLRGGLRSPGANVLTF; DNA: TGTGCCAGCAGTTTGAGGGGGGGCCTCAGGTCCCCTGGGGCCAACGTCCTGACTTTC
size: many; J: TRBJ2-7; length: 14; V: TRBV5-6; D: NA; CDR3: CASSFGDKSYEQYF; DNA: TGTGCCAGCAGCTTCGGGGACAAATCCTACGAGCAGTACTTC
size: few; J: TRBJ1-3; length: 14; V: TRBV5-1; D: NA; CDR3: CASSPDLSGNTIYF; DNA: TGCGCCAGCAGCCCCGACCTCTCTGGAAACACCATATATTTT
size: many; J: TRBJ1-5; length: 17; V: TRBV15; D: NA; CDR3: CATSRAGLPLGDQPQHF; DNA: TGTGCCACCAGCAGAGCGGGCCTCCCTCTGGGGGATCAGCCCCAGCATTTT
size: many; J: TRBJ1-6; length: 15; V: TRBV20-1; D: NA; CDR3: CSARDDGGRFSPLHF; DNA: TGCAGTGCTAGAGATGATGGGGGGCGGTTCTCACCCCTCCACTTT
size: many; J: TRBJ2-3; length: 14; V: TRBV7-7; D: NA; CDR3: CASSLGAITDTQYF; DNA: TGTGCCAGCAGCTTAGGGGCCATCACAGATACGCAGTATTTT
size: few; J: TRBJ2-4; length: 14; V: TRBV27; D: NA; CDR3: CASRGELAKNIQYF; DNA: TGTGCCAGCAGGGGGGAACTAGCCAAAAACATTCAGTACTTC
size: few; J: TRBJ2-1; length: 18; V: TRBV5-1; D: NA; CDR3: CASSLARGGQRLYNEQFF; DNA: TGCGCCAGCAGCTTGGCTAGGGGCGGACAGCGCCTCTACAATGAGCAGTTCTTC
size: NA; J: TRBJ2-1; length: 15; V: TRBV4-3; D: TRBD2; CDR3: CASSYGLAVYNEQFF; DNA: TGCGCCAGCAGCTACGGACTAGCGGTCTACAATGAGCAGTTCTTC
size: once; J: TRBJ2-1; length: 17; V: TRBV5-1; D: TRBD2; CDR3: CASSAGTSGGFYNEQFF; DNA: TGCGCCAGCAGCGCCGGGACTAGCGGGGGGTTCTACAATGAGCAGTTCTTC
size: NA; J: TRBJ1-1; length: 16; V: TRBV6-2/TRBV6-3; D: TRBD1; CDR3: CASSDRDRGRNTEAFF; DNA: TGTGCCAGCAGCGACCGGGACAGGGGGAGGAACACTGAAGCTTTCTTT
size: NA; J: TRBJ2-2; length: 17; V: TRBV6-6; D: NA; CDR3: CASSYPPGWRNTGELFF; DNA: TGTGCCAGCAGTTATCCCCCCGGGTGGAGGAACACCGGGGAGCTGTTTTTT
size: many; J: TRBJ2-7; length: 14; V: TRBV29-1; D: NA; CDR3: CSVDKGQGTYEQYF; DNA: TGCAGCGTCGATAAGGGGCAGGGCACCTACGAGCAGTACTTC
size: few; J: TRBJ2-7; length: 17; V: TRBV11-2; D: TRBD2; CDR3: CASSLGGLSTRSYEQYF; DNA: TGTGCCAGCAGCTTAGGGGGACTATCTACCCGCTCCTACGAGCAGTACTTC
size: many; J: TRBJ2-3; length: 15; V: TRBV5-6; D: TRBD2; CDR3: CASSLRLAGSDTQYF; DNA: TGTGCCAGCAGCTTGCGACTAGCGGGATCAGATACGCAGTATTTT
size: NA; J: TRBJ2-2; length: 15; V: TRBV23-1; D: TRBD2; CDR3: CASIGLAGVTGELFF; DNA: TGCGCCAGCATTGGACTAGCGGGAGTAACCGGGGAGCTGTTTTTT